The count of the clone carrying this TCR beta chain is one. This sample was included in a study of blood T cell repertoires in COVID-19. Study-wide context: Italy, Spain and the United States were the sources of the convalescent and acute COVID-19 samples.

Authors' data handling: Quantification of nucleated cells was approximated via reference gene primer amplification. Libraries were prepared by immunoSEQ multiplex PCR; TCRdb keeps only in-frame clonotypes and omits some of them. V and J calls and clone size are those listed in that table; D and trimming were worked out from the DNA. The sample carries roughly 140,000 clones, 75% to 85% recorded once. Germline loops: CDR1 MNHEY, CDR2 SVGAGI. The V segment lost 6 bases and the J segment 2 bases; nucleotides outside the gene matches: 5. The CDR3 has 14 amino acids. This receptor was identified in a woman between 50 and 59 years old with acute or convalescent COVID-19. Sequencing was carried out using peripheral blood. The chain has TRBV6-5 and TRBJ1-2, with 8 bases that match TRBD1. CDR3 bases: TGTGCCAGCAGATTAACAGGGGGAAACTATGGCTACACCTTC. This sequence encodes CASRLTGGNYGYTF.